The 29 T cell receptor beta chains below all came from one sample that was sequenced in a study of T cell responses to AZD1222 COVID-19 vaccine. Some clones are missing from TCRdb's copy, which holds only in-frame ones; the method was immunoSEQ multiplex PCR. The repertoire holds about 100,000 clones, with 90% to 95% as singletons. The source material was peripheral blood, sampled 28 days after the second AZD1222 dose. The receptors come from an adult who received the AZD1222 COVID-19 vaccine.

The chain carries TRBV6-1 and TRBJ1-5; D unresolved. The CDR3 is 13 amino acids. Germline V gene sequence: CDR1 MNHNS, CDR2 SASEGT. Trimming pared 1 base from V and 6 bases from J, leaving 7 bases between. The CDR3 protein is CASSEVWSQPQHF. CDR3 DNA sequence: TGTGCCAGCAGTGAAGTATGGAGTCAGCCCCAGCATTTT.

The chain employs TRBV28 and TRBJ2-7; tentative D call: TRBD1 (6 bases). V was cut by 1 base and J by 2 bases, with 12 bases left in between. The CDR3 is 15 residues long. From germline, CDR1 is MDHEN and CDR2 SYDVKM. The CDR3 DNA reads TGTGCCAGCAGTTTATTGGGGGCTCAGACCTACGAGCAGTACTTC. Translation gives CASSLLGAQTYEQYF.

This clone occurred once. The V call is TRBV27, the J call TRBJ2-7; TRBD2 matches 11 bases. Germline loops: CDR1 MNHEY, CDR2 SMNVEV (reference sequence). The CDR3 has 16 amino acids. The junction had 7 bases not matched to a gene; V was cut back by 5 bases and J by 1 base. In DNA form, the CDR3 reads TGTGCCAGCAGTCGCGTAGGGACTAGCGGTTCCTACGAGCAGTACTTC. Translated: CASSRVGTSGSYEQYF.

The rearrangement uses TRBV7-2 and TRBJ2-3; D possibly corresponds to TRBD2 (5 bases). This CDR3 comprises 16 residues. The germline V gene encodes CDR1 SGHTA and CDR2 FQGNSA. Trimming removed 3 bases from V and 10 bases from J, with 23 bases in between. The CDR3 DNA reads as TGTGCCAGCAGCTTTGTCCACGAACCAAGGACTGACGCGCAGTATTTT. Translated, it gives CASSFVHEPRTDAQYF.

This clone was recorded once. The chain has TRBV9 and TRBJ2-2; no clear D gene. V lost 4 bases to trimming and J lost 4 bases, with 14 bases between them. Germline CDR1 SGDLS, CDR2 YYNGEE. This CDR3 spans 15 amino acids. The CDR3 bases are TGTGCCAGCAGCCTGATTGGGGATAGCACCGGGGAGCTGTTTTTT. Its translation: CASSLIGDSTGELFF.

The chain recombines TRBV28 with TRBJ2-7; 7 bases are shared with TRBD1. Germline V gene lookup returns CDR1 MDHEN and CDR2 SYDVKM. The CDR3 length is 18 residues. Germline trimming cut 5 bases from V and 1 base from J; bases unmatched to any gene: 17. The CDR3 reads CASSPRQGSNVRSYEQYF. The CDR3 nucleotides are TGTGCCAGCAGTCCTCGACAGGGTTCGAACGTTCGGTCCTACGAGCAGTACTTC.

The CDR3 loop is CASSQGQQETQYF. The CDR3 DNA follows: TGTGCCAGCAGCCAAGGACAGCAAGAGACCCAGTACTTC. The gene calls are TRBV3-1 (or the pseudogene TRBV3-2) and TRBJ2-5, with D perhaps TRBD1 (5 bases). Germline V lookup: CDR1 LGHDT, CDR2 YNNKEL (reference sequence). Deletions cut 1 base from V and 2 bases from J, with 5 bases between. CDR3 length: 13 amino acids.

This clone was counted a single time. V and J are TRBV30 and TRBJ1-2, with D possibly matching TRBD1 (6 bases). Germline V lookup: CDR1 GTSNPN, CDR2 SVGIG (reference sequence). V lost 2 bases to trimming and J lost 7 bases, with 14 bases between them. The CDR3 sequence is 13 residues long. CDR3 amino acids: CAWSTGGDRGYTF. The CDR3 nucleotides are TGTGCCTGGAGTACCGGGGGCGATCGTGGCTACACCTTC.

As DNA, the CDR3 is TGTGCCAGCAGCTCTCCGGGACAGGGAAATCAGCCCCAGCATTTT. Protein: CASSSPGQGNQPQHF. This chain joins TRBV7-8 and TRBJ1-5; 9 bases fit TRBD1. CDR1 and CDR2 (germline): SGHVS, FQNEAQ. This CDR3 has 15 residues. Trimming cost V 4 bases and J 4 bases; bases outside gene matches: 5.

J is TRBJ2-1 and V is TRBV25-1; D is unclear. The ends were cut back, 1 base at V and 7 bases at J, with 8 bases in the middle. The CDR3 spans 13 residues. CDR1 is MGHDK and CDR2 is SYGVNS in the germline V gene. CDR3 region: CASSEFNENEQFF. CDR3 nucleotide sequence: TGTGCCAGCAGTGAATTTAACGAGAATGAGCAGTTCTTC.

The CDR3 bases are TGTGCCAGCAGTTCAGGATACAATGAGCAGTTCTTC. Amino acid sequence: CASSSGYNEQFF. The chain joins TRBV27 to TRBJ2-1; D gene ambiguous. The CDR3 sequence is 12 residues long. Germline loops: CDR1 MNHEY, CDR2 SMNVEV (reference sequence). V dropped 4 bases and J dropped 4 bases, with 5 bases sitting between them.

The rearrangement uses TRBV18 and TRBJ1-2; 9 bases align to TRBD1. CDR3 size: 15 residues. Trimming took 6 bases from V and 8 from J; bases not matched to a gene: 13. Germline V lookup: CDR1 KGHSH, CDR2 LQKENI. The CDR3 reads CASSPGGQGRLGYTF. CDR3 DNA sequence: TGTGCCAGCTCTCCTGGGGGACAGGGTCGACTGGGCTACACCTTC.

The chain couples TRBV5-4 to TRBJ2-7; 8 nucleotides align to TRBD2. CDR3 size: 18 residues. Germline V gene data show CDR1 as SGHNT and CDR2 as YYREEE (reference sequence). V shed 0 bases and J 0 bases; nucleotides not matched to a gene: 11. In DNA, the CDR3 is TGTGCCAGCAGCTTGGTAGGTAGCGGGATGAGCAACTCCTACGAGCAGTACTTC. It encodes CASSLVGSGMSNSYEQYF.

The V gene is TRBV11-2, the J gene TRBJ2-2; 8 bases are a match to TRBD1. The CDR3 sequence is 14 residues long. From germline, CDR1 is SGHAT and CDR2 FQNNGV. The ends lost 5 bases at V and 7 bases at J; junction bases unmatched: 6. CDR3 region: CASSPGQGDGELFF. The CDR3 region has the DNA TGTGCCAGCAGCCCTGGACAGGGCGACGGGGAGCTGTTTTTT.

The rearrangement links TRBV11-1 to TRBJ2-5; a weak D match, TRBD1 (6 bases). The V gene's germline CDR1 is SGHAT and CDR2 FQDESV (reference sequence). Trimming pared 8 bases from V and 5 bases from J, leaving 18 bases between. The CDR3 spans 14 residues. The CDR3 spells CASDFGGEEETQYF. Written as DNA, the CDR3 is TGTGCCAGCGATTTTGGGGGCGAGGAGGAGACCCAGTACTTC.

The chain links TRBV5-1 to TRBJ2-7; 10 positions match TRBD2. In germline, CDR1 is SGHRS, CDR2 YFSETQ. J lost 1 base, V lost 3 bases, and 4 bases had no gene match. This CDR3 comprises 15 residues. CDR3 sequence reads: CASSSGLAVSYEQYF. CDR3 sequence (DNA): TGCGCCAGCAGCTCCGGACTAGCGGTATCCTACGAGCAGTACTTC.

The chain uses TRBV24-1 and TRBJ1-1; the match to TRBD1 covers 8 bases. Germline V gene data show CDR1 as KGHDR and CDR2 as SFDVKD. The CDR3 is 13 amino acids. Trimming at V came to 0 bases and at J to 8 bases, leaving 1 base not matched to a gene. The CDR3 nucleotides are TGTGCCACCAGTGATTTGTGGACAGGGGAAGCTTTCTTT. It yields the protein CATSDLWTGEAFF.

The V and J genes are TRBV6-2 or TRBV6-3 and TRBJ2-2; D not certain. This CDR3 comprises 12 residues. Trimming took off 5 bases at V and 0 bases at J, with 1 base between the two ends. Looked up from germline, CDR1 is MNHEY and CDR2 is SVGEGT. The DNA for the CDR3 is TGTGCCAGCAGTACGAACACCGGGGAGCTGTTTTTT. This sequence encodes CASSTNTGELFF.

The rearrangement links TRBV5-8 to TRBJ2-2; D is unresolved. The CDR3 has 13 residues. In germline, CDR1 is SGHTS, CDR2 YDEGEE. Trimming took off 2 bases at V and 6 bases at J, with 8 bases between the two ends. CDR3 bases: TGTGCCAGCAGCTTTGTGTCATCCGGGGAGCTGTTTTTT. This codes for CASSFVSSGELFF.

The chain uses TRBV29-1 and TRBJ1-1; D is undetermined. Trimming took 4 bases from V and 0 from J, leaving 12 bases between them. The germline V gene has CDR1 SQVTM and CDR2 ANQGSEA. This CDR3 is built from 14 residues. CDR3: CSVVGERMNTEAFF. DNA for the CDR3: TGCAGCGTTGTAGGCGAGAGGATGAACACTGAAGCTTTCTTT.

V is TRBV18 and J is TRBJ2-5; D gene unclear. V dropped 0 bases and J dropped 5 bases, with 10 bases sitting between them. The CDR3 sequence is 14 residues long. Germline-derived CDR1 and CDR2 are KGHSH and LQKENI. In DNA, the CDR3 is TGTGCCAGCTCACCACCGGCCCCTTGGGAGACCCAGTACTTC. Its translation: CASSPPAPWETQYF. The full variable domain, rest sourced from reference TRBV18 and TRBJ2-5, is NAGVMQNPRHLVRRRGQEARLRCSPMKGHSHVYWYRQLPEEGLKFMVYLQKENIIDESGMPKERFSAEFPKEGPSILRIQQVVRGDSAAYFCASSPPAPWETQYFGPGTRLLVL.

The chain is built from TRBV10-2 and TRBJ2-5; TRBD1 agrees at 12 bases. CDR1 WSHSY and CDR2 SAAADI come from the germline V gene. This CDR3 has 16 amino acids. Trimming cost V 3 bases and J 5 bases; bases outside gene matches: 7. The CDR3 nucleotides are TGCGCCAGCAGTGACTACGGGACAGGGGGCCGGGAGACCCAGTACTTC. Encoded protein: CASSDYGTGGRETQYF.

V is TRBV28 and J is TRBJ1-1, with D perhaps TRBD1 (5 bases). Looked up from germline, CDR1 is MDHEN and CDR2 is SYDVKM. This CDR3 region has 13 residues. Trimming took 8 bases from V and 0 from J, leaving 10 bases between them. CDR3 loop: CASSGRVNTEAFF. As DNA, the CDR3 is TGTGCCAGCTCGGGACGGGTGAACACTGAAGCTTTCTTT.

The chain is built from TRBV10-3 and TRBJ2-7; tentative D call: TRBD1 (5 bases). The CDR3 has 14 amino acids. Germline CDR1 is ENHRY and CDR2 is SYGVKD. V was trimmed by 3 bases and J by 3 bases, leaving 12 bases between them. The CDR3: CAISDRTRFYEQYF. Written as DNA, the CDR3 is TGTGCCATCAGTGACCGGACAAGGTTCTACGAGCAGTACTTC.

The chain uses TRBV19 and TRBJ1-2, with no clear D. Trimming pared 9 bases from V and 2 bases from J, leaving 22 bases between. Germline V gene sequence: CDR1 LNHDA, CDR2 SQIVND (reference sequence). CDR3 length: 16 amino acids. CDR3 DNA: TGTGCCAGGAGATACGCGGCAGAGAGGCCGAACTATGGCTACACCTTC. This encodes CARRYAAERPNYGYTF.

This chain connects TRBV6-1 to TRBJ2-7, with 7 bases matching TRBD2. CDR1 MNHNS and CDR2 SASEGT come from the germline V gene. The CDR3 is 17 amino acids. Trimming cost V 4 bases and J 1 base; bases outside gene matches: 13. This chain's CDR3 is CASSGRKRGTPSYEQYF. CDR3 sequence (DNA): TGTGCCAGCAGTGGAAGAAAGCGGGGCACCCCTTCCTACGAGCAGTACTTC.

Here the CDR3 reads CASSLLAGAYNEQFF. The CDR3 DNA follows: TGTGCCAGCAGTCTACTAGCGGGAGCCTACAATGAGCAGTTCTTC. This sequence joins TRBV2 and TRBJ2-1, with 11 bases aligning to TRBD2. The CDR3 is 15 amino acids. V lost 5 bases and J lost 2; bases outside the gene matches: 2. Germline loops: CDR1 SNHLY, CDR2 FYNNEI.

This clone appeared a single time. Other DNA sequences of this sample code for an identical CDR3. J is TRBJ2-7 and V is TRBV28, with 11 bases matching TRBD2. With 6 bases clipped from V and 1 base from J, the junction kept 2 bases outside the gene matches. The germline CDR1 and CDR2 sequences are MDHEN and SYDVKM. This CDR3 has 14 amino acids. CDR3 bases: TGTGCCAGCAGCAGACTAGCGGGATCCTACGAGCAGTACTTC. Residues: CASSRLAGSYEQYF.

The rearrangement links TRBV28 to TRBJ1-1; no definite D call. This CDR3 comprises 14 residues. V was shortened by 2 bases and J by 1 base, with 8 bases between the two germline ends. Germline CDR1 MDHEN, CDR2 SYDVKM. The CDR3 DNA reads TGTGCCAGCAGTTTACCCGACAAGAACACTGAAGCTTTCTTT. This translates into CASSLPDKNTEAFF.